Listed below are T cell receptor beta chains from one sample, sequenced in a study of shared clonotypes between healthy human individuals. Clones were read by immunoSEQ multiplex PCR, and TCRdb kept only the in-frame ones, dropping some. Altogether 2 million to 3 million clones are present, 85% to 95% being singletons, with the ten largest covering over 0.12%. The sequencing input was naive CD4+ T cells sorted from blood. These receptors were taken from a man between 18 and 35 years old in good health. Both conserved end residues are part of each CDR3. The D gene is left open where the match is weak. A clone size is listed for some rows: how often the clone was seen (once, few, many), or a class if it is expanded.

J,V,size,D,CDR3,DNA
TRBJ2-2,TRBV6-1,.,.,CASSAPGTGELFF,TGTGCCAGCAGTGCCCCGGGCACCGGGGAGCTGTTTTTT
TRBJ2-7,TRBV30,.,.,CAWSQNPAYEQYF,TGTGCCTGGAGCCAAAATCCAGCCTACGAGCAGTACTTC
TRBJ2-6,TRBV5-4,.,.,CASSSLSGRGANVLTF,TGTGCCAGCAGCTCCCTTAGCGGTCGTGGGGCCAACGTCCTGACTTTC
TRBJ2-6,TRBV29-1,.,.,CSVRISGANVLTF,TGCAGCGTTAGGATCTCTGGGGCCAACGTCCTGACTTTC
TRBJ2-2,TRBV10-3,.,.,CAISESIGELFF,TGTGCCATCAGTGAATCGATCGGGGAGCTGTTTTTT
TRBJ2-3,TRBV5-1,once,.,CASSLALGSSTDTQYF,TGCGCCAGCAGCTTGGCCCTAGGATCTAGCACAGATACGCAGTATTTT
TRBJ2-4,TRBV5-6,.,.,CASSSARVAKNIQYF,TGTGCCAGCAGCTCAGCACGGGTAGCCAAAAACATTCAGTACTTC
TRBJ2-7,TRBV19,.,TRBD2,CASSLASGYEQYF,TGTGCCAGTAGTCTCGCTAGCGGCTACGAGCAGTACTTC
TRBJ1-3,TRBV30,once,.,CAWSVGPSGNTIYF,TGTGCCTGGAGTGTAGGGCCCTCTGGAAACACCATATATTTT
TRBJ1-1,TRBV11-3,.,.,CASSLDGREAFF,TGTGCCAGCAGCTTAGATGGCAGGGAAGCTTTCTTT
TRBJ2-1,TRBV4-2,.,.,CASSQEGSYNEQFF,TGTGCCAGCAGCCAAGAGGGCAGCTACAATGAGCAGTTCTTC
TRBJ2-7,TRBV27,.,TRBD2,CASSLGLAGVYEQYF,TGTGCCAGCAGTCTTGGACTAGCGGGAGTCTACGAGCAGTACTTC
TRBJ1-1,TRBV19,.,.,CASDWGAEAFF,TGTGCCAGTGACTGGGGCGCTGAAGCTTTCTTT
TRBJ2-7,TRBV6-5,.,TRBD2,CATTAGGTHEQYF,TGTGCCACCACGGCGGGGGGCACCCACGAGCAGTACTTC
TRBJ2-2,TRBV5-4,.,.,CASSLAGVTGELFF,TGTGCCAGCAGCTTGGCCGGAGTCACCGGGGAGCTGTTTTTT
TRBJ1-6,TRBV2,once,.,CASSEMGTYNSPLHF,TGTGCCAGCAGTGAGATGGGGACTTATAATTCACCCCTCCACTTT
TRBJ1-1,TRBV7-9,.,.,CASSLNGYDTEAFF,TGTGCCAGCAGCTTAAACGGGTATGACACTGAAGCTTTCTTT
TRBJ1-1,TRBV7-2,.,TRBD1,CASSLGGGQGRTEAFF,TGTGCCAGCAGCTTAGGGGGGGGACAGGGTAGGACTGAAGCTTTCTTT
TRBJ2-5,TRBV28,.,TRBD2,CASHPTSGGQETQYF,TGTGCCAGCCACCCAACCAGCGGGGGCCAAGAGACCCAGTACTTC
TRBJ1-1,TRBV6-5,.,.,CASSRGTEAFF,TGTGCCAGCAGCCGCGGAACTGAAGCTTTCTTT
TRBJ2-1,TRBV30,.,.,CAWSFGQYNEQFF,TGTGCCTGGAGTTTCGGCCAGTACAATGAGCAGTTCTTC
TRBJ2-7,TRBV5-1,.,.,CASSLGQSYEQYF,TGCGCCAGCAGCTTGGGACAGTCCTACGAGCAGTACTTC
TRBJ1-1,TRBV27,.,.,CASSLNRNTEAFF,TGTGCCAGCAGTTTGAACCGGAACACTGAAGCTTTCTTT
TRBJ2-7,TRBV6-5,.,TRBD2,CASAESGTSNREQYF,TGTGCCAGCGCAGAGTCCGGGACTAGCAATCGCGAGCAGTACTTC
TRBJ2-4,TRBV19,.,.,CASSIMIAKNIQYF,TGTGCCAGTAGTATTATGATAGCCAAAAACATTCAGTACTTC
TRBJ1-4,TRBV6-6,.,.,CASSYEAAVRNEKLFF,TGTGCCAGCAGTTACGAAGCCGCAGTACGTAATGAAAAACTGTTTTTT
TRBJ2-1,TRBV5-4,.,.,CASSLEGLRELF,TGTGCCAGCAGCTTGGAAGGGTTGCGGGAACTCTTC
TRBJ2-7,TRBV7-2,.,TRBD1,CASGRQGSGEQYF,TGTGCCAGCGGGAGACAGGGCTCGGGGGAGCAGTACTTC
TRBJ2-3,TRBV27,.,TRBD2,CASSYTWRGGTDTQYF,TGTGCCAGCAGTTACACCTGGCGGGGGGGCACAGATACGCAGTATTTT
TRBJ1-1,TRBV12-5,.,.,CASAFWTGGTEAFF,TGTGCTAGTGCCTTTTGGACGGGGGGCACTGAAGCTTTCTTT
TRBJ2-5,TRBV4-2,once,.,CASSQGQDVETQYF,TGTGCCAGCAGCCAAGGCCAAGACGTTGAGACCCAGTACTTC
TRBJ2-5,TRBV29-1,.,TRBD2,CSVDKGGETQYF,TGCAGCGTTGATAAGGGAGGGGAGACCCAGTACTTC
TRBJ2-2,TRBV7-9,once,.,CASSSWEKLNTGELFF,TGTGCCAGCAGCTCCTGGGAGAAACTGAACACCGGGGAGCTGTTTTTT
TRBJ2-5,TRBV7-9,.,TRBD1,CASSSTGAGETQYF,TGTGCCAGCAGCTCGACAGGGGCAGGGGAGACCCAGTACTTC
TRBJ1-1,TRBV28,.,.,CASTLEPGRMKAFF,TGTGCCAGCACCCTTGAACCGGGTAGAATGAAAGCTTTCTTT
TRBJ2-7,TRBV7-2,.,.,CASSLGWTQSYEQYF,TGTGCCAGCAGCTTAGGATGGACACAATCCTACGAGCAGTACTTC
TRBJ2-7,TRBV5-1,.,TRBD2,CASSLGGTSGNYEQYF,TGCGCCAGCAGCTTGGGCGGGACTAGCGGGAACTACGAGCAGTACTTC
TRBJ1-2,TRBV10-3,once,TRBD1,CAISTGGASYGYTF,TGTGCCATCAGTACAGGGGGCGCGAGCTATGGCTACACCTTC
TRBJ2-7,TRBV2,.,.,CASSEDVVTYEQYF,TGTGCCAGCAGTGAAGACGTGGTAACCTACGAGCAGTACTTC
TRBJ1-6,TRBV30,few,TRBD1,CAWSEGAAYNSPLHF,TGTGCCTGGAGTGAGGGGGCAGCCTATAATTCACCCCTCCACTTT
TRBJ1-2,TRBV6-5,.,TRBD1,CASRSKGASGYTF,TGTGCCAGCAGGAGTAAGGGGGCAAGTGGCTACACCTTC
TRBJ2-5,TRBV7-2,.,.,CASSFPRDGHQETQYF,TGTGCCAGCAGCTTCCCCCGGGACGGCCACCAAGAGACCCAGTACTTC
TRBJ2-3,TRBV29-1,.,TRBD2,CSVSKSSGSVDTQYF,TGCAGCGTCTCGAAGAGTAGCGGGAGTGTCGATACGCAGTATTTT
TRBJ2-5,TRBV5-6,.,.,CASTFYNQETQYF,TGTGCCAGCACGTTCTATAACCAAGAGACCCAGTACTTC
TRBJ1-6,TRBV18,.,.,CASSPQGDYNSPLHF,TGTGCCAGCTCACCACAGGGGGATTATAATTCACCCCTCCACTTT
TRBJ2-1,TRBV27,.,TRBD2,CASSLIGLAAGNEQFF,TGTGCCAGCAGCCTAATTGGACTAGCGGCAGGCAATGAGCAGTTCTTC
TRBJ2-1,TRBV7-2,.,TRBD2,CASSRSGGSGNEQFF,TGTGCCAGCAGCCGGAGCGGGGGTTCAGGGAATGAGCAGTTCTTC
TRBJ1-2,TRBV5-1,.,.,CASSPDERGYTF,TGCGCCAGCAGCCCTGACGAGCGTGGCTACACCTTC
TRBJ2-2,TRBV11-2,.,TRBD2,CASAGLAGNTGELFF,TGTGCCAGCGCCGGACTAGCGGGGAACACCGGGGAGCTGTTTTTT
TRBJ2-7,TRBV6-6,.,.,CASSYRRERLGEQYF,TGTGCCAGCAGTTACAGACGTGAGCGACTCGGCGAGCAGTACTTC
TRBJ2-1,TRBV9,.,TRBD2,CASSVAGVAGASYNEQFF,TGTGCCAGCAGCGTAGCTGGAGTAGCGGGGGCCTCGTACAATGAGCAGTTCTTC
TRBJ1-5,TRBV28,.,TRBD1,CASSLWDRERNQPQHF,TGTGCCAGCAGTTTATGGGACAGGGAACGCAATCAGCCCCAGCATTTT
TRBJ2-7,TRBV21-1,.,.,CASSNQQQAIYEQYF,TGTGCCAGCAGCAACCAACAGCAAGCAATCTACGAGCAGTACTTC
TRBJ2-5,TRBV18,.,.,CASSPEGSAGTQYF,TGTGCCAGCTCACCAGAAGGCTCCGCGGGGACCCAGTACTTC
TRBJ1-1,TRBV5-1,.,TRBD1,CASSLQGTEAFF,TGCGCCAGCAGCTTACAGGGGACTGAAGCTTTCTTT
TRBJ2-1,TRBV30,.,TRBD2,CAWSVQREAYNEQFF,TGTGCCTGGAGTGTACAGCGGGAGGCGTACAATGAGCAGTTCTTC